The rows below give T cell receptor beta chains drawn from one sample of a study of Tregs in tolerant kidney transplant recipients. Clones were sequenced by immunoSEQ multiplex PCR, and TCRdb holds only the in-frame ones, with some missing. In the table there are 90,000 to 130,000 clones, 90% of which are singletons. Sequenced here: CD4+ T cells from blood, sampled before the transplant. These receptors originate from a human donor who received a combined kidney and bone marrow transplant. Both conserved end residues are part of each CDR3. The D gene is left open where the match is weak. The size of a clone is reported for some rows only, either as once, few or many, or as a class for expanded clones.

CDR3 DNA: TGCGCCAGCAGCTTGGGACTAGCGGGAGGAAGATCAGATACGCAGTATTTT
CDR3 protein: CASSLGLAGGRSDTQYF
D gene: TRBD2
clone size: .
J gene: TRBJ2-3
V gene: TRBV5-1

CDR3 DNA: TGTGCCAGCAGCAAGGGACTACAGGTATCCTACGAGCAGTACTTC
CDR3 protein: CASSKGLQVSYEQYF
D gene: TRBD2
clone size: .
J gene: TRBJ2-7
V gene: TRBV7-9

CDR3 DNA: TGCGCCAGCAGCTGGATACCGGGACAGGCGGCTTTCTTT
CDR3 protein: CASSWIPGQAAFF
D gene: TRBD1
clone size: .
J gene: TRBJ1-1
V gene: TRBV5-1

CDR3 DNA: TGTGCCAGCGGGTCGGGACAAGTGAACACTGAAGCTTTCTTT
CDR3 protein: CASGSGQVNTEAFF
D gene: .
clone size: .
J gene: TRBJ1-1
V gene: TRBV28

CDR3 DNA: TGTGCCAGCAGCTTGGCAGGGTCAGATACGCAGTATTTT
CDR3 protein: CASSLAGSDTQYF
D gene: .
clone size: .
J gene: TRBJ2-3
V gene: TRBV7-2

CDR3 DNA: TGCGCCAGCAGCACGGGACAACTCAACACTGAAGCTTTCTTT
CDR3 protein: CASSTGQLNTEAFF
D gene: .
clone size: .
J gene: TRBJ1-1
V gene: TRBV5-1

CDR3 DNA: TGTGCCAGCAGCTTACAGGGGCTGTCTGGAAACACCATATATTTT
CDR3 protein: CASSLQGLSGNTIYF
D gene: .
clone size: .
J gene: TRBJ1-3
V gene: TRBV7-2

CDR3 DNA: TGCGCCAGCAGCCAAGAAGTCGGTTTGGGAGACTACTCCTACGAGCAGTACTTC
CDR3 protein: CASSQEVGLGDYSYEQYF
D gene: .
clone size: .
J gene: TRBJ2-7
V gene: TRBV4-3

CDR3 DNA: TGTGCCAGCAGCCCTGCGGGGAACTATGGCTACACCTTC
CDR3 protein: CASSPAGNYGYTF
D gene: .
clone size: once
J gene: TRBJ1-2
V gene: TRBV7-2

CDR3 DNA: TGTGCCAGCAGATCGAAGCGGGACTCCTACAATGAGCAGTTCTTC
CDR3 protein: CASRSKRDSYNEQFF
D gene: TRBD2
clone size: .
J gene: TRBJ2-1
V gene: TRBV27

CDR3 DNA: TGTGCCAGCAGTTACTCGGGCGTGGATACGCAGTATTTT
CDR3 protein: CASSYSGVDTQYF
D gene: .
clone size: .
J gene: TRBJ2-3
V gene: TRBV6-5

CDR3 DNA: TGTGCCAGCAGCTTGACAGGGGGCGGTGGCTACACCTTC
CDR3 protein: CASSLTGGGGYTF
D gene: TRBD1
clone size: .
J gene: TRBJ1-2
V gene: TRBV5-8

CDR3 DNA: TGCAGCGTTGGAGAGGGGCGGGAGACCCAGTACTTC
CDR3 protein: CSVGEGRETQYF
D gene: .
clone size: .
J gene: TRBJ2-5
V gene: TRBV29-1

CDR3 DNA: TGTGCCAGCAGCGCCCCCCCGGTCCGTGTGGGTAAGGGGGAATCACCCCTCCACTTT
CDR3 protein: CASSAPPVRVGKGESPLHF
D gene: .
clone size: .
J gene: TRBJ1-6
V gene: TRBV7-8

CDR3 DNA: TGTGCCAGCCGACACTCGGGACAGAAGTATGGCTACACCTTC
CDR3 protein: CASRHSGQKYGYTF
D gene: TRBD1
clone size: once
J gene: TRBJ1-2
V gene: TRBV6-4

CDR3 DNA: TGTGCCAGCAGTTTGGGGGGACAGGGTGTAAACTATGGCTACACCTTC
CDR3 protein: CASSLGGQGVNYGYTF
D gene: TRBD1
clone size: few
J gene: TRBJ1-2
V gene: TRBV28

CDR3 DNA: TGTGCCAGCAGCTGCTGGGGGGGACTAGCGGGAGGGAAGGAAACAGATACGCAGTATTTT
CDR3 protein: CASSCWGGLAGGKETDTQYF
D gene: .
clone size: .
J gene: TRBJ2-3
V gene: TRBV21-1

CDR3 DNA: TGCGCCAGCAGCCAAATGCCAACGGGGCAAGAGACCCAGTACTTC
CDR3 protein: CASSQMPTGQETQYF
D gene: .
clone size: .
J gene: TRBJ2-5
V gene: TRBV4-3

CDR3 DNA: TGTGCCAGCAGATCATCCAGGGGCGGCTATGGCTACACCTTC
CDR3 protein: CASRSSRGGYGYTF
D gene: .
clone size: .
J gene: TRBJ1-2
V gene: TRBV6-5

CDR3 DNA: TGTGCCAGCAGTGGCTTATACGAGCCCGGGGAGACCCAGTACTTC
CDR3 protein: CASSGLYEPGETQYF
D gene: .
clone size: .
J gene: TRBJ2-5
V gene: TRBV25-1

CDR3 DNA: TGTGCCAGCTCACCACGGGTCAAGGGAGGCTCAGATACGCAGTATTTT
CDR3 protein: CASSPRVKGGSDTQYF
D gene: .
clone size: .
J gene: TRBJ2-3
V gene: TRBV18

CDR3 DNA: TGCGCCAGCAGCTTGTTTAGAGGTGGGGACTCGGAGTTCTTC
CDR3 protein: CASSLFRGGDSEFF
D gene: .
clone size: .
J gene: TRBJ2-1
V gene: TRBV5-1

CDR3 DNA: TGTGCCAGCAGCAACCCCGGCAGGGGATATAATTCACCCCTCCACTTT
CDR3 protein: CASSNPGRGYNSPLHF
D gene: .
clone size: once
J gene: TRBJ1-6
V gene: TRBV21-1

CDR3 DNA: TGTGCCAGCAGCTTAGGGGGACAGGGGGCCGATACGCAGTATTTT
CDR3 protein: CASSLGGQGADTQYF
D gene: TRBD1
clone size: few
J gene: TRBJ2-3
V gene: TRBV11-2

CDR3 DNA: TGCGCCAGCAGCTTTATCGGGGCACAGGGAGATACGCAGTATTTT
CDR3 protein: CASSFIGAQGDTQYF
D gene: .
clone size: .
J gene: TRBJ2-3
V gene: TRBV5-1

CDR3 DNA: TGTGCCAGCAGTCCCCGGGACAGGCAGAACTACGAGCAGTACTTC
CDR3 protein: CASSPRDRQNYEQYF
D gene: .
clone size: .
J gene: TRBJ2-7
V gene: TRBV21-1

CDR3 DNA: TGTGCCAGCAGTCCCGCTTCGGACAGAGGCTACGAGCAGTACTTC
CDR3 protein: CASSPASDRGYEQYF
D gene: .
clone size: .
J gene: TRBJ2-7
V gene: TRBV2

CDR3 DNA: TGTGCCAGCAGCACTGGCTCAGTTAGCGGGGGCCAGGGAAATGAGCAGTTCTTC
CDR3 protein: CASSTGSVSGGQGNEQFF
D gene: .
clone size: .
J gene: TRBJ2-1
V gene: TRBV21-1

CDR3 DNA: TGTGCCAGCAGTTACTCGATGGTGCGGGGGGTATACGAGCAGTACTTC
CDR3 protein: CASSYSMVRGVYEQYF
D gene: TRBD2
clone size: .
J gene: TRBJ2-7
V gene: TRBV6-5

CDR3 DNA: TGTGCCAGCTCAGCCCCGCGACCCCGGGACACCGGGGAGCTGTTTTTT
CDR3 protein: CASSAPRPRDTGELFF
D gene: .
clone size: .
J gene: TRBJ2-2
V gene: TRBV18

CDR3 DNA: TGTGCCAGCAGTTCCACAGGGGCCACTGAAGCTTTCTTT
CDR3 protein: CASSSTGATEAFF
D gene: TRBD1
clone size: .
J gene: TRBJ1-1
V gene: TRBV27

CDR3 DNA: TGTGCCAGCAGCTTGGGGGGGCTAGCGGGAGCGGTGGGCCAAGAGACCCAGTACTTC
CDR3 protein: CASSLGGLAGAVGQETQYF
D gene: TRBD2
clone size: .
J gene: TRBJ2-5
V gene: TRBV5-4

CDR3 DNA: TGCGCCAGCAGCTGGACACTAGCGGGAGGCTACAATGAGCAGTTCTTC
CDR3 protein: CASSWTLAGGYNEQFF
D gene: TRBD2
clone size: .
J gene: TRBJ2-1
V gene: TRBV5-1

CDR3 DNA: TGCGCCAGCACCCCCTGGGGACTAGCGGGGGCCAAGAACACCGGGGAGCTGTTTTTT
CDR3 protein: CASTPWGLAGAKNTGELFF
D gene: TRBD2
clone size: .
J gene: TRBJ2-2
V gene: TRBV10-2

CDR3 DNA: TGTGCCAGCAGTTACTCAACCGGGACAGGTGAAAAACTGTTTTTT
CDR3 protein: CASSYSTGTGEKLFF
D gene: TRBD1
clone size: .
J gene: TRBJ1-4
V gene: TRBV6-5

CDR3 DNA: TGTGCCAGCAGGGGTACAGGGGAAGCTTTCTTT
CDR3 protein: CASRGTGEAFF
D gene: .
clone size: .
J gene: TRBJ1-1
V gene: TRBV2

CDR3 DNA: TGCGCCAGCAGTGACCTACAGGGGTATGGCTACACCTTC
CDR3 protein: CASSDLQGYGYTF
D gene: TRBD1
clone size: .
J gene: TRBJ1-2
V gene: TRBV10-1

CDR3 DNA: TGTGCCAGCAGTGGAGGGAGAGGATACGAGCAGTACTTC
CDR3 protein: CASSGGRGYEQYF
D gene: .
clone size: few
J gene: TRBJ2-7
V gene: TRBV25-1

CDR3 DNA: TGTGCCAGCAGCTTGGGAGCAATGGGGCGGAACACTGAAGCTTTCTTT
CDR3 protein: CASSLGAMGRNTEAFF
D gene: .
clone size: .
J gene: TRBJ1-1
V gene: TRBV5-4

CDR3 DNA: TGTGCCAGCAGTGAGAATTGGGACAGGGGGCATGGCTACACCTTC
CDR3 protein: CASSENWDRGHGYTF
D gene: TRBD1
clone size: few
J gene: TRBJ1-2
V gene: TRBV2

CDR3 DNA: TGCGCCAGCTCCCAGACAGGGGCGCGGGCAGATACGCAGTATTTT
CDR3 protein: CASSQTGARADTQYF
D gene: TRBD1
clone size: .
J gene: TRBJ2-3
V gene: TRBV4-1

CDR3 DNA: TGTGCCAGCAGTAAGGGACAGGGCATGAACTATGGCTACACCTTC
CDR3 protein: CASSKGQGMNYGYTF
D gene: TRBD1
clone size: .
J gene: TRBJ1-2
V gene: TRBV6-4

CDR3 DNA: TGTGCCAGCAGCTGGGACTCCCCGAGGTACGAGCAGTACTTC
CDR3 protein: CASSWDSPRYEQYF
D gene: .
clone size: .
J gene: TRBJ2-7
V gene: TRBV7-2

CDR3 DNA: TGTGCCAGCAGCGTTGGGACAGGGAGTAATGAGCAGTTCTTC
CDR3 protein: CASSVGTGSNEQFF
D gene: TRBD1
clone size: few
J gene: TRBJ2-1
V gene: TRBV9

CDR3 DNA: TGTGCCAGCAGTTCCCATTACGAGCAGTACTTC
CDR3 protein: CASSSHYEQYF
D gene: .
clone size: .
J gene: TRBJ2-7
V gene: TRBV27

CDR3 DNA: TGTGCCAGCAGCTCCGACAGGGCTCGCTCCCTTAACTATGGCTACACCTTC
CDR3 protein: CASSSDRARSLNYGYTF
D gene: TRBD1
clone size: few
J gene: TRBJ1-2
V gene: TRBV7-8

CDR3 DNA: TGTGCCATCAGTGAGTCCGGCGGCGGCGCAGTCGGCAATCAGCCCCAGCATTTT
CDR3 protein: CAISESGGGAVGNQPQHF
D gene: .
clone size: .
J gene: TRBJ1-5
V gene: TRBV10-3

CDR3 DNA: TGCGCCAGCAGCTGGGGACTAGCGGGCTCCCTGGGTGAGCAGCAGTACTTC
CDR3 protein: CASSWGLAGSLGEQQYF
D gene: TRBD2
clone size: .
J gene: TRBJ2-7
V gene: TRBV5-1

CDR3 DNA: TGTGCCATCTACTCCCTAGACAACTATGGCTACACCTTC
CDR3 protein: CAIYSLDNYGYTF
D gene: .
clone size: once
J gene: TRBJ1-2
V gene: TRBV10-3

CDR3 DNA: TGTGCCTGGAGTGTATTGCAGGGACTCCCCTCCTACGAGCAGTACTTC
CDR3 protein: CAWSVLQGLPSYEQYF
D gene: .
clone size: .
J gene: TRBJ2-7
V gene: TRBV30

CDR3 DNA: TGTGCCATCAGTGGATTGACAGGGATAACAGATACGCAGTATTTT
CDR3 protein: CAISGLTGITDTQYF
D gene: TRBD1
clone size: .
J gene: TRBJ2-3
V gene: TRBV10-3

CDR3 DNA: TGTGCCAGCAGCGCCCAAGGCGGGAGCGCTACTTGTAATACGCAGTATTTT
CDR3 protein: CASSAQGGSATCNTQYF
D gene: TRBD2
clone size: .
J gene: TRBJ2-3
V gene: TRBV11-3

CDR3 DNA: TGTGCCAGCAGTCAAGTGGGGACTAGCGGCGATGAGCAGTTCTTC
CDR3 protein: CASSQVGTSGDEQFF
D gene: TRBD2
clone size: .
J gene: TRBJ2-1
V gene: TRBV6-1

CDR3 DNA: TGTGCCAGCAGTGTTGAATCCAGCGGGGAGCTGTTTTTT
CDR3 protein: CASSVESSGELFF
D gene: .
clone size: .
J gene: TRBJ2-2
V gene: TRBV2

CDR3 DNA: TGTGCCTCCGATGGCGGGGACAATCAGCCCCAGCATTTT
CDR3 protein: CASDGGDNQPQHF
D gene: .
clone size: .
J gene: TRBJ1-5
V gene: TRBV15

CDR3 DNA: TGTGCCAGTAGCATGGGTAACAGGGGGGGTGAGACCCAGTACTTC
CDR3 protein: CASSMGNRGGETQYF
D gene: .
clone size: many
J gene: TRBJ2-5
V gene: TRBV19